These 25 T cell receptor beta chains came from one sample sequenced in a study of blood T cell repertoires in COVID-19. Sequenced by immunoSEQ multiplex PCR; TCRdb stores in-frame clones only, minus some. The table lists roughly 230,000 clones, about 82% of them singletons, with around 5.5% in the top ten. Sequencing was carried out using peripheral blood. The receptors were gathered from a man aged 50 to 59 with COVID-19, enrolled during active disease.

The chain carries TRBV28 and TRBJ1-1; D is perhaps TRBD1 (6 bases). V lost 5 bases and J 8 bases, leaving 12 bases between the germline ends. The length of the CDR3 is 12 residues. Germline assignment: CDR1 MDHEN and CDR2 SYDVKM. CDR3 nucleotide sequence: TGTGCCAGCAGTCGACAGGTCGGAGAAGCTTTCTTT. Protein product: CASSRQVGEAFF.

This clone was picked up many times. V gene TRBV11-2 combines with J gene TRBJ1-2; D unclear. V shed 0 bases and J shed 5 bases, with 7 bases lying between them. The CDR3 loop spans 13 amino acids. Germline V lookup: CDR1 SGHAT, CDR2 FQNNGV. CDR3 sequence reads: CASSLDFRYGYTF. In nucleotides, the CDR3 is TGTGCCAGCAGCTTAGATTTCCGTTATGGCTACACCTTC.

The V call is TRBV5-6, the J call TRBJ2-5; D is uncertain. V dropped 1 base and J dropped 0 bases, with 10 bases sitting between them. The germline V gene encodes CDR1 SGHDT and CDR2 YYEEEE. The CDR3 runs to 15 residues. CDR3: CASSLRVLHQETQYF. The DNA for the CDR3 is TGTGCCAGCAGCTTGCGGGTTCTCCACCAAGAGACCCAGTACTTC.

The chain is built from TRBV28 and TRBJ2-7; tentative D call: TRBD1 (6 bases). The ends were cut back, 2 bases at V and 6 bases at J, with 11 bases in the middle. Per germline, CDR1 MDHEN and CDR2 SYDVKM. The CDR3 is made up of 13 amino acids. CDR3 nucleotides: TGTGCCAGCAGTTTACCAACAGGGACCGAGCAGTACTTC. Its protein product is CASSLPTGTEQYF. The complete variable domain, with remaining parts taken from reference TRBV28 and TRBJ2-7, reads DVKVTQSSRYLVKRTGEKVFLECVQDMDHENMFWYRQDPGLGLRLIYFSYDVKMKEKGDIPEGYSVSREKKERFSLILESASTNQTSMYLCASSLPTGTEQYFGPGTRLTVT.

The chain employs TRBV10-3 and TRBJ2-2; 7 bases are shared with TRBD1. In germline, CDR1 is ENHRY, CDR2 SYGVKD. The CDR3 loop spans 15 amino acids. With 4 bases clipped from V and 5 bases from J, the junction kept 7 bases outside the gene matches. DNA of the CDR3: TGTGCCATCAGTGTATTACAGGGGCGGACCGGGGAGCTGTTTTTT. This sequence encodes CAISVLQGRTGELFF.

V is TRBV20-1 and J is TRBJ1-2; possibly TRBD1 for D (6 bases). The germline V gene has CDR1 DFQATT and CDR2 SNEGSKA (reference sequence). The CDR3 sequence is 11 residues long. The V end was cut by 6 bases, the J end by 6 bases, with 11 bases between. CDR3 DNA sequence: TGCAGTGCGCAGGGGTTACATGGCTACACCTTC. Its translation: CSAQGLHGYTF.

The rearrangement uses TRBV6-2 or TRBV6-3 and TRBJ2-3; possibly TRBD2 for D (5 bases). The ends were cut back, 2 bases at V and 0 bases at J, with 15 bases in the middle. The length of the CDR3 is 17 residues. Germline values: CDR1 MNHEY, CDR2 SVGEGT. The CDR3 is CASSYPRVVTSTDTQYF. For the CDR3, the DNA is TGTGCCAGCAGTTACCCGCGGGTGGTCACGAGCACAGATACGCAGTATTTT.

This rearrangement joins TRBV10-3 to TRBJ1-4; 9 nucleotides line up with TRBD1. V was clipped by 5 bases and J by 4 bases; unmatched bases: 8. CDR3 length: 16 amino acids. CDR1 and CDR2 (germline): ENHRY, SYGVKD. CDR3 residues: CAISQSGTGSNEKLFF. CDR3 sequence (DNA): TGTGCCATCAGTCAATCCGGGACAGGGAGTAATGAAAAACTGTTTTTT.

The rearrangement joins TRBV30 to TRBJ1-1; D uncertain. Germline values: CDR1 GTSNPN, CDR2 SVGIG (reference sequence). The CDR3 runs 13 residues. V gave up 4 bases and J gave up 4 bases, with 13 bases separating them. CDR3 sequence: CAWNPRLRTEAFF. CDR3 sequence (DNA): TGTGCCTGGAACCCCAGGCTGCGCACTGAAGCTTTCTTT. The full variable domain, completed using reference TRBV30 and TRBJ1-1, is SQTIHQWPATLVQPVGSPLSLECTVEGTSNPNLYWYRQAAGRGLQLLFYSVGIGQISSEVPQNLSASRPQDRQFILSSKKLLLSDSGFYLCAWNPRLRTEAFFGQGTRLTVV.

The chain couples TRBV9 to TRBJ2-5; 8 bases match TRBD1. The CDR3 is made up of 17 amino acids. The J segment lost 2 bases and the V segment lost 4 bases, leaving 13 bases of the junction unmatched. Looked up from germline, CDR1 is SGDLS and CDR2 is YYNGEE. CDR3 sequence reads: CASSPSTGVSPQETQYF. The CDR3 DNA follows: TGTGCCAGCAGCCCATCGACAGGGGTTTCTCCACAAGAGACCCAGTACTTC. Supplemented by reference TRBV9 and TRBJ2-5, the full variable domain reads DSGVTQTPKHLITATGQRVTLRCSPRSGDLSVYWYQQSLDQGLQFLIQYYNGEERAKGNILERFSAQQFPDLHSELNLSSLELGDSALYFCASSPSTGVSPQETQYFGPGTRLLVL.

This clone has at least ten counts. The chain employs TRBV6-5 and TRBJ1-2, with 7 bases lining up with TRBD1. Germline CDR1 reads MNHEY; CDR2 reads SVGAGI. Trimming at V came to 6 bases and at J to 5 bases, leaving 9 bases not matched to a gene. The CDR3 extends over 14 amino acids. CDR3 in DNA: TGTGCCAGCAGCGTGACAGGGCCTCTGTATGGCTACACCTTC. Protein: CASSVTGPLYGYTF.

This chain uses TRBV12-3 or TRBV12-4 with TRBJ2-5, with unresolved D. There are 13 residues in the CDR3. Trimming removed 1 base from V and 1 base from J, with 4 bases in between. CDR3 DNA: TGTGCCAGCAGTTTAGGCAGCCAAGAGACCCAGTACTTC. Its translation is CASSLGSQETQYF.

V and J are TRBV11-2 and TRBJ2-5; D possibly corresponds to TRBD2 (5 bases). V lost 0 bases to trimming and J lost 5 bases, with 13 bases between them. This CDR3 comprises 15 residues. Germline CDR1 is SGHAT and CDR2 is FQNNGV. This CDR3 reads CASSLDYAGSETQYF. The CDR3 region has the DNA TGTGCCAGCAGCTTAGATTATGCGGGTAGCGAGACCCAGTACTTC.

V is TRBV3-1 (or the pseudogene TRBV3-2) and J is TRBJ2-5; 9 positions match TRBD2. CDR1 and CDR2 (germline): LGHDT, YNNKEL (reference sequence). V shed 4 bases, J shed 5 bases, and the junction held 8 bases outside the gene matches. The CDR3 extends over 15 amino acids. CDR3 in DNA: TGTGCCAGCAGCCCTTCCGGGACTAGCCTTGAGACCCAGTACTTC. Its translation is CASSPSGTSLETQYF.

V is TRBV3-1 (or the pseudogene TRBV3-2) and J is TRBJ2-1, with D perhaps TRBD1 (5 bases). V was pared by 6 bases and J by 6 bases, with 12 bases between. This CDR3 region has 13 residues. CDR1 and CDR2 (germline): LGHDT, YNNKEL (reference sequence). The CDR3 loop reads CASSWTPINEQFF. DNA for the CDR3: TGTGCCAGCAGTTGGACACCTATCAATGAGCAGTTCTTC.

The chain is built from TRBV11-2 and TRBJ2-1; 10 bases fit TRBD2. Germline trimming cut 4 bases from V and 7 bases from J; bases unmatched to any gene: 7. The CDR3 loop spans 15 amino acids. Per germline, CDR1 SGHAT and CDR2 FQNNGV. CDR3 nucleotide sequence: TGTGCCAGCAGCTCCGAGCGGGGGGGGAATAATGAGCAGTTCTTC. Translation gives CASSSERGGNNEQFF.

V gene TRBV10-3 combines with J gene TRBJ2-2, with D unresolved. Trimming removed 4 bases from V and 5 bases from J, with 11 bases in between. The CDR3 consists of 14 residues. Germline V CDR1 and CDR2: ENHRY, SYGVKD. The CDR3 protein is CAISGTGGTGELFF. CDR3 in DNA: TGTGCCATCAGTGGAACTGGCGGAACCGGGGAGCTGTTTTTT.

This chain links TRBV10-1 with TRBJ2-1; 9 bases are shared with TRBD2. Looked up from germline, CDR1 is WNHNN and CDR2 is SYGVQD (reference sequence). The CDR3 is 17 residues long. CDR3 bases: TGCGGGGCGGAAGCGCCAGCAGCGGGGGGTCTATGGAATGAGCAGTTCTTC. It translates to CGAEAPAAGGLWNEQFF.

The gene calls are TRBV7-2 and TRBJ2-1; 8 bases agree with TRBD2. The ends lost 5 bases at V and 7 bases at J; junction bases unmatched: 13. This CDR3 is 16 amino acids long. Germline V gene sequence: CDR1 SGHTA, CDR2 FQGNSA. The CDR3 protein is CASSPRTTGGANEQFF. The CDR3 bases are TGTGCCAGCAGCCCCCGTACTACCGGGGGGGCTAATGAGCAGTTCTTC.

The CDR3 region is CASSYSTGYGNTIYF. As DNA, the CDR3 is TGTGCCAGCAGTTACTCGACAGGGTATGGAAACACCATATATTTT. J is TRBJ1-3 and V is TRBV6-5; TRBD1 aligns across 7 bases. V was clipped by 0 bases and J by 3 bases; unmatched bases: 2. This CDR3 has 15 residues. Germline V lookup: CDR1 MNHEY, CDR2 SVGAGI.

The rearrangement links TRBV10-3 to TRBJ2-7, with D maybe TRBD1 (7 bases). Germline loops: CDR1 ENHRY, CDR2 SYGVKD. The ends were cut back, 11 bases at V and 3 bases at J, with 17 bases in the middle. The CDR3 covers 13 residues. The CDR3: CAVREDRFYEQYF. The DNA for the CDR3 is TGTGCCGTAAGGGAGGACAGGTTCTACGAGCAGTACTTC.

The chain has TRBV3-1 (or the pseudogene TRBV3-2) and TRBJ1-5, with D hard to call. The V gene's germline CDR1 is LGHDT and CDR2 YNNKEL (reference sequence). CDR3 length: 17 amino acids. Trimming pared 0 bases from V and 0 bases from J, leaving 12 bases between. The CDR3 DNA sequence: TGTGCCAGCAGCCAAGATATGGCAGTCAATAGCAATCAGCCCCAGCATTTT. It translates to CASSQDMAVNSNQPQHF.

V and J are TRBV5-1 and TRBJ2-5, with 8 nucleotides matching TRBD1. This CDR3 spans 13 amino acids. The trim removed 7 bases at V and 4 bases at J, leaving 6 bases unmatched. The V gene's germline CDR1 is SGHRS and CDR2 YFSETQ. The CDR3 spells CASRSDRGETQYF. CDR3 coding DNA: TGCGCCAGCCGATCAGACAGGGGAGAGACCCAGTACTTC.

The V and J genes are TRBV24-1 and TRBJ2-7, with 7 bases aligning to TRBD1. Looked up from germline, CDR1 is KGHDR and CDR2 is SFDVKD. This CDR3 contains 13 residues. Trimming removed 6 bases from V and 1 base from J; junction bases left unmatched: 2. CDR3: CATSRQGSYEQYF. The CDR3 DNA reads as TGTGCCACCAGTCGACAGGGTTCCTACGAGCAGTACTTC.

In nucleotides, the CDR3 is TGCGCCAGCAGCCAAATCCCGCGGAGCTCCTATAATTCACCCCTCCACTTT. Encoded protein: CASSQIPRSSYNSPLHF. V and J are TRBV4-1 and TRBJ1-6; D call uncertain. Trimming removed 2 bases at V and 0 bases at J, with 11 bases between. The CDR3 runs 17 residues. Germline CDR1 MGHRA, CDR2 YSYEKL.